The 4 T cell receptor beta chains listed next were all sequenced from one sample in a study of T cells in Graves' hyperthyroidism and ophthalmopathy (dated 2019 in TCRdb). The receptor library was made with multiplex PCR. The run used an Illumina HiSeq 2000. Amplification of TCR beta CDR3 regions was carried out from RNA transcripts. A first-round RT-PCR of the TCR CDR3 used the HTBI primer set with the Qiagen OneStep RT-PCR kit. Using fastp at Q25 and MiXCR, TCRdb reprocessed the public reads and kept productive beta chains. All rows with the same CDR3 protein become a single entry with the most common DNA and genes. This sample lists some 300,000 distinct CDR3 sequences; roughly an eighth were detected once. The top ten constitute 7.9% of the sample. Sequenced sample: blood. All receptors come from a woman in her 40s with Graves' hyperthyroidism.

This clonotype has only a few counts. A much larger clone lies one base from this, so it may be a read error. This chain's CDR3 is CASREAGVQLAKYF. CDR3 coding DNA: TGTGCCAGCCGTGAAGCGGGAGTCCAGTTGGCAAAGTACTTC. The V and J genes are TRBV2 and TRBJ2-4; the match to TRBD2 covers 8 bases. Germline CDR1 and CDR2: SNHLY and FYNNEI. The CDR3 totals 14 residues.

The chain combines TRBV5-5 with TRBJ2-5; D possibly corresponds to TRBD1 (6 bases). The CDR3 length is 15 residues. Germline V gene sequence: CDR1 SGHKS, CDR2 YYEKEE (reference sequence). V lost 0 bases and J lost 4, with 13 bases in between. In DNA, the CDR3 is TGTGCCAGCAGCTTGGTCGCACAGGGATTAGAGACCCAGTACTTC. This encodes CASSLVAQGLETQYF.

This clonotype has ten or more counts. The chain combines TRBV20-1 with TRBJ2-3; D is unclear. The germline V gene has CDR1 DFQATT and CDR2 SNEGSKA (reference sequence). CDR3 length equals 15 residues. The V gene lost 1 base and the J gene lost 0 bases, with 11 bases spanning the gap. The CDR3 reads CSARGKSTSTDTQYF. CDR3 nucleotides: TGCAGTGCTAGAGGAAAGAGTACTAGCACAGATACGCAGTATTTT.

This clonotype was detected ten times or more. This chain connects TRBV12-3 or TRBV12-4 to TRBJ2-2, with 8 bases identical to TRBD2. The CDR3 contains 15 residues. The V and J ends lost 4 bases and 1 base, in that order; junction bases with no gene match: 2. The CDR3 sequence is CASSYLAGNTGELFF. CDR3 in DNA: TGTGCCAGCAGTTACCTAGCGGGGAACACCGGGGAGCTGTTTTTT.